This T cell receptor (beta chain) was sequenced for a study of blood T cell repertoires in COVID-19. Across the study: COVID-19 samples, acute and convalescent, were from the United States, Italy and Spain. In each case, the material was cDNA or gDNA derived from T cells, B-cell-depleted T cells, or PBMCs.

Generated by immunoSEQ multiplex PCR, the TCRdb table keeps only in-frame clones and is missing some. The sample contains about 44,000 clones, around 82% of which appear only once. J lost 1 base, V lost 5 bases, and 9 bases had no gene match. This CDR3 comprises 17 residues. The V gene's germline CDR1 is MNHNY and CDR2 SVGAGI (reference sequence). The chain links TRBV6-6 to TRBJ2-2, with 8 nucleotides matching TRBD1. This clonotype was obtained from a woman between 70 and 85 years old with acute or convalescent COVID-19. Specimen: peripheral blood. CDR3 region: CASSLHLGTGNTGELFF. The CDR3 bases are TGTGCCAGCAGTCTACATCTTGGGACAGGGAACACCGGGGAGCTGTTTTTT.